This T cell receptor (beta chain) derives from a study of T-cell memory formation after mild COVID-19. Study context: TCR clusters showed largely donor specificity.

Worth noting for this clonotype: The antigen remains undetermined.

TCRdb independently ran MiXCR on the 5' RACE reads; one entry per CDR3 protein. The data contain about 440,000 distinct CDR3 sequences, around 19% of them singletons. Germline values: CDR1 SEHNR, CDR2 FQNEAQ (reference sequence). The CDR3 is made up of 18 amino acids. The V and J ends lost 2 bases and 3 bases respectively, with 22 bases between them. General observations from the study: CD4+ contracting clones were mainly CM and EM; CD8+ ones, EMRA. Nothing confirmed that second-wave clones peaking on day 37 were specific for SARS-CoV-2. Clones contracting across day 15 to 85 had a balanced CD4/CD8 profile; later expanding clones leaned CD4+.

Sample: PBMCs or a T cell subset sorted from them (not recorded which). The chain links TRBV7-9 to TRBJ2-5; a possible D gene is TRBD2 (6 bases). The sequence was collected from an adult woman who had mild COVID-19 (a few samples of this study predate the infection). Cell type and time point are not known. The CDR3 spells CASSLSSLGRRGEETQYF. Written as DNA, the CDR3 is TGTGCCAGCAGCTTAAGCTCCTTGGGACGGAGGGGAGAAGAGACCCAGTACTTC. Full variable domain (remainder filled in from reference TRBV7-9 and TRBJ2-5): DTGVSQNPRHKITKRGQNVTFRCDPISEHNRLYWYRQTLGQGPEFLTYFQNEAQLEKSRLLSDRFSAERPKGSFSTLEIQRTEQGDSAMYLCASSLSSLGRRGEETQYFGPGTRLLVL.